This T cell receptor beta chain comes out of a study of B cell selection in AIRE deficiency. Study findings and constraints: Of 3657 shared Treg TCRbeta sequences, 31.6% were healthy-donor-only and 9.3% patient-only.

Between the trimmed V and J ends, which lost 3 bases and 4 bases, there was a span of 16 bases. The CDR3 totals 15 residues. Per the germline V gene, CDR1 is SGHRS and CDR2 is YFSETQ. Regulatory T cells were sorted as CD4+CD25hiCD127low/negative. Control samples were from healthy, unrelated donors. This clone was counted once. The antigen is undetermined. The data were produced by immunoSEQ multiplex PCR, yet TCRdb's version contains in-frame clones alone and is incomplete. The table records over 20,000 clones, 80% to 95% of them present only once. The specimen sequenced was CD4+CD25+ Tregs sorted from PBMCs. V gene TRBV5-1 combines with J gene TRBJ1-1, with D possibly being TRBD1 (6 bases). The sequence came from a human donor in good health. The DNA of the CDR3 is TGCGCCAGCAGCTCGCGGATGGACAGCGTCACTGAAGCTTTCTTT. Amino acids: CASSSRMDSVTEAFF.